This TCR beta chain emerged from a study of cytomegalovirus exposure and HLA in healthy donors. Study-wide results and caveats: The classifier reportedly diagnosed cytomegalovirus status with high sensitivity and specificity. Among TCR beta chains, those listed as cytomegalovirus-associated numbered around 160. Another analysis was done later, and it associated roughly 15,000 TCR beta sequences with HLA alleles at 0.05 false discovery rate.

Comment on this clone: Its matching antigen is unknown.

V gave up 4 bases and J gave up 2 bases, with 21 bases separating them. Per the germline V gene, CDR1 is SGHVS and CDR2 is FNYEAQ. The CDR3 extends over 18 amino acids. In the PCR, 60 Vbeta and 13 Jbeta primers were used. Original data processing: In a later analysis, the count reached 76 million or so unique TCR beta chains, with about 12 million shared. Clones were sequenced by immunoSEQ multiplex PCR, and TCRdb holds only the in-frame ones, with some missing. V and J calls plus clone size are reproduced from that table; the DNA served to infer D and trimming. This table holds 200,000 to 250,000 clones, about three quarters found once.

The chain employs TRBV7-6 and TRBJ2-1; D is uncertain. The TCR originated in a man aged 18-30 years in good health and CMV-seronegative. The sequencing input was PBMCs. In nucleotides, the CDR3 is TGTGCCAGCAGCTCGAACATTCCCAACACCTTAACCTACAATGAGCAGTTCTTC. Residues: CASSSNIPNTLTYNEQFF.